This T cell receptor beta chain was recovered during a study of T cells after posttransplantation cyclophosphamide. Cyclophosphamide on days +3 and +4 followed busulfan-fludarabine conditioning and a marrow graft. The CDR3 contains 15 residues. The germline V gene encodes CDR1 SGHDT and CDR2 YYEEEE. J was trimmed by 5 bases and V by 1 base; bases with no gene match: 1. Details on this clone: Its specificity is not known.

TCRdb keeps only in-frame clones here, not all; method: immunoSEQ multiplex PCR. The data contain 17,000 or so clones, about 90% of them seen just once; the ten biggest clones take up 0.5% to 0.6%. Broader study findings: After PTCy, TRB diversity resembled that of CNI/methotrexate controls. Later blood repertoires were often dominated by clones from the donor CD8+ memory compartment.

The rearrangement links TRBV5-6 to TRBJ1-6; TRBD1 agrees at 9 bases. This specimen was CD4+ T cells sorted from blood, taken after allogeneic stem cell transplant with posttransplant cyclophosphamide. The source is a male patient over 55 who received an allogeneic stem cell transplant from a related donor and was CMV-positive. Some T cells here may be from the graft donor. The CDR3 nucleotides are TGTGCCAGCAGCTTGTGGGACAGGGATAATTCACCCCTCCACTTT. Its protein is CASSLWDRDNSPLHF. The variable domain in full, completed from reference TRBV5-6 and TRBJ1-6, reads DAGVTQSPTHLIKTRGQQVTLRCSPKSGHDTVSWYQQALGQGPQFIFQYYEEEERQRGNFPDRFSGHQFPNYSSELNVNALLLGDSALYLCASSLWDRDNSPLHFGNGTRLTVT.